This TCR delta chain is from a study of γδ T cells in repeated Plasmodium falciparum infection. On the study more broadly: Age- and gender-matched Australian children served as comparison for malaria-exposed Malian children. Over approximately 640 days, donors received four mosquito-bite P. falciparum NF54 infections.

Comments on this clone: Its antigen is not identified. TCRdb pairs this DNA with a much larger clone's protein that differs at residue 11, likely a read error; the protein shown was translated from the DNA.

V shed 2 bases and J 3 bases; nucleotides not matched to a gene: 22. The germline gives CDR1 TSESDYY, CDR2 QEAYKQQN. The CDR3 spans 22 residues. TCRdb reprocessed the multiplex PCR reads using CATT. The data contain roughly 90,000 delta-chain clones, approximately 1% of them singletons. Study-wide points: In Vdelta2-negative, largely Vdelta1+, gammadelta repertoires, repeated controlled infections appeared to drive clonal selection waves.

Gammadelta T cells were flow-sorted from PBMC into Vgamma9/Vdelta2+ and Vdelta2-negative populations for bulk analysis. This chain joins TRAV38-2/DV8 and TRDJ1, with 13 bases that match TRDD3. The J gene was not available in TCRdb and was assigned here by matching the DNA to germline segments. The clonotype was recovered from a pool of human donors (malaria-infected and uninfected, not separated). Sequences were obtained from gamma-delta T cells from blood. The CDR3 coding sequence is TGTGCTTATAGGAGATTCTTTGCCTTCCCCCGGAGTACTGGGGGATACGCCGATAAACTCATCTTT. Translated: CAYRRFFAFPRSTGGYADKLIF.